This TCR beta chain was documented in a study of immune cell composition in non-small cell lung cancer. Some clones are missing from TCRdb's copy, which holds only in-frame ones; the method was immunoSEQ multiplex PCR. The table lists some 5,800 clones, 70% to 90% of them singletons. Normal lung sampling was at least 3 cm from the tumour, as distant as possible. This CDR3 comprises 15 residues. V lost 1 base to trimming and J lost 0 bases, with 10 bases between them. Germline V CDR1 and CDR2: SGHAT, FQNNGV. The chain is built from TRBV11-2 and TRBJ2-7; D is uncertain. The sample was non-adjacent lung tissue. The source of this sequence is a human donor with non-small cell lung cancer. The DNA of the CDR3 is TGTGCCAGCAGCTTAGCTGGCGGTAGCTCCTACGAGCAGTACTTC. It translates to CASSLAGGSSYEQYF.